What follows are 16 T cell receptor beta chains derived from one specimen sequenced in a study of cytomegalovirus exposure and HLA in healthy donors. TCRdb's table, derived via immunoSEQ multiplex PCR, lists solely in-frame clones and lacks some. The table records hundreds of thousands of clones, approximately 90% of them present only once. The sequenced sample was PBMCs. These receptors were taken from a woman aged 18-35 years in good health and CMV-seronegative.

A single count supports this clone. This chain joins TRBV6-5 and TRBJ2-5, with no clear D. V was pared by 2 bases and J by 3 bases, with 7 bases between. The CDR3 runs to 13 residues. Germline V gene lookup returns CDR1 MNHEY and CDR2 SVGAGI. For the CDR3, the DNA is TGTGCCAGCAGTTACGTGGCGGAAGAGACCCAGTACTTC. Residues: CASSYVAEETQYF.

Here the CDR3 reads CASSMTSASSYEQYF. The CDR3 bases are TGTGCCAGCAGCATGACTAGCGCGAGCTCCTACGAGCAGTACTTC. The chain joins TRBV7-2 to TRBJ2-7, with 8 bases fitting TRBD2. Germline values: CDR1 SGHTA, CDR2 FQGNSA. CDR3 size: 15 residues. J was trimmed by 0 bases and V by 5 bases; bases with no gene match: 6.

This chain links TRBV2 with TRBJ2-5; TRBD2 agrees at 7 bases. CDR1 and CDR2 (germline): SNHLY, FYNNEI. V shed 7 bases, J shed 5 bases, and the junction held 7 bases outside the gene matches. The CDR3 runs 13 residues. CDR3 sequence (DNA): TGTGCCAGCACCCCATGGGGGGGGGAGACCCAGTACTTC. As protein: CASTPWGGETQYF. Combining the CDR3 with reference TRBV2 and TRBJ2-5 gives the whole variable domain EPEVTQTPSHQVTQMGQEVILRCVPISNHLYFYWYRQILGQKVEFLVSFYNNEISEKSEIFDDQFSVERPDGSNFTLKIRSTKLEDSAMYFCASTPWGGETQYFGPGTRLLVL.

The CDR3 spells CASSQDRRVLNLNTGELFF. DNA for the CDR3: TGCGCCAGCAGCCAGGACAGGAGGGTATTAAATTTGAACACCGGGGAGCTGTTTTTT. V usage is TRBV5-1 and J usage is TRBJ2-2, with a tentative D call TRBD1 (7 bases). The germline V gene encodes CDR1 SGHRS and CDR2 YFSETQ. This CDR3 is built from 19 residues. Trimming took off 4 bases at V and 1 base at J, with 23 bases between the two ends.

J is TRBJ2-1 and V is TRBV27; TRBD1 agrees at 7 bases. The CDR3 has 15 residues. The junction had 7 bases not matched to a gene; V was cut back by 4 bases and J by 4 bases. CDR1 and CDR2 (germline): MNHEY, SMNVEV (reference sequence). The CDR3 DNA sequence: TGTGCCAGCAGTTCGAGGGACAGTCCTTACAATGAGCAGTTCTTC. Its protein product is CASSSRDSPYNEQFF.

V usage is TRBV6-5 and J usage is TRBJ1-3; 7 positions agree with TRBD1. The CDR3 is made up of 14 amino acids. Germline V lookup: CDR1 MNHEY, CDR2 SVGAGI. V gave up 6 bases and J gave up 2 bases; unmatched junction bases: 4. The CDR3 nucleotides read TGTGCCAGCAGGTCCGACAGGGCTGGAAACACCATATATTTT. It specifies CASRSDRAGNTIYF.

J is TRBJ1-4 and V is TRBV2; 11 bases are shared with TRBD1. With V trimmed by 6 bases and J by 4 bases, 1 base remained unmatched. This CDR3 has 14 residues. Germline CDR1 and CDR2: SNHLY and FYNNEI. The CDR3 region is CASRDRGRNEKLFF. CDR3 coding DNA: TGTGCCAGCAGGGACAGGGGGCGTAATGAAAAACTGTTTTTT.

This clone was counted once. The chain employs TRBV5-1 and TRBJ2-2; 7 nucleotides align to TRBD2. Germline V lookup: CDR1 SGHRS, CDR2 YFSETQ. J was trimmed by 7 bases and V by 1 base; bases with no gene match: 7. CDR3 length equals 15 residues. The CDR3 DNA is TGCGCCAGCAGCTTGCCCGGGACTAATGGCGGGGAGCTGTTTTTT. This encodes CASSLPGTNGGELFF. The full variable domain, in which reference TRBV5-1 and TRBJ2-2 provide the parts outside the CDR3, is KAGVTQTPRYLIKTRGQQVTLSCSPISGHRSVSWYQQTPGQGLQFLFEYFSETQRNKGNFPGRFSGRQFSNSRSEMNVSTLELGDSALYLCASSLPGTNGGELFFGEGSRLTVL.

This chain connects TRBV11-2 to TRBJ2-7; tentative D call: TRBD2 (5 bases). The CDR3 has 16 amino acids. V lost 5 bases, J lost 3 bases, and 20 bases lay in between. The germline V gene has CDR1 SGHAT and CDR2 FQNNGV. The CDR3 loop is CASSPDPGLVNYEQYF. The CDR3 region has the DNA TGTGCCAGCAGCCCGGACCCTGGACTCGTAAACTACGAGCAGTACTTC.

This clone was counted only a few times. The rearrangement uses TRBV28 and TRBJ1-5; D unresolved. V was trimmed by 6 bases and J by 11 bases, leaving 14 bases between them. Germline V gene data show CDR1 as MDHEN and CDR2 as SYDVKM. CDR3 size: 12 residues. CDR3 nucleotides: TGTGCCAGCAGCTCGCTCGGTCTAGCCCAGCATTTT. Translating it yields CASSSLGLAQHF.

The chain employs TRBV30 and TRBJ2-7, with TRBD1 matching over 9 bases. Trimming at V came to 1 base and at J to 2 bases, leaving 3 bases not matched to a gene. Germline CDR1 GTSNPN, CDR2 SVGIG (reference sequence). The CDR3 has 14 residues. CDR3 sequence (DNA): TGTGCCTGGAGTGCCGGGACAGGGACCTACGAGCAGTACTTC. Translated: CAWSAGTGTYEQYF.

The V call is TRBV7-9, the J call TRBJ1-4; TRBD1 matches 9 bases. Germline V lookup: CDR1 SEHNR, CDR2 FQNEAQ (reference sequence). The V segment lost 5 bases and the J segment 5 bases; nucleotides outside the gene matches: 6. The CDR3 totals 15 residues. The CDR3 coding sequence is TGTGCCAGCAGCGCCCGGGACAGGGAAAATGAAAAACTGTTTTTT. The encoded protein is CASSARDRENEKLFF.

The gene calls are TRBV9 and TRBJ2-3; no reliable D call. Germline V gene lookup returns CDR1 SGDLS and CDR2 YYNGEE. Trimming removed 0 bases at V and 2 bases at J, with 7 bases between. CDR3 length equals 14 residues. Written as DNA, the CDR3 is TGTGCCAGCAGCGTAGTTCCCCACACAGATACGCAGTATTTT. This encodes CASSVVPHTDTQYF.

V usage is TRBV5-5 and J usage is TRBJ1-2, with 7 positions matching TRBD1. The CDR3 consists of 17 residues. The V segment lost 4 bases and the J segment 1 base; nucleotides outside the gene matches: 13. In germline, CDR1 is SGHKS, CDR2 YYEKEE (reference sequence). The CDR3 here is CASSLSPGTEDNYGYTF. The CDR3 DNA reads as TGTGCCAGCAGCCTGAGCCCAGGGACAGAAGATAACTATGGCTACACCTTC.

The chain carries TRBV10-3 and TRBJ2-7; D gene unclear. Deletions cut 2 bases from V and 6 bases from J, with 5 bases between. This CDR3 is 11 amino acids long. The V gene's germline CDR1 is ENHRY and CDR2 SYGVKD. The chain's CDR3 is CAISESLEQYF. CDR3 nucleotides: TGTGCCATCAGTGAGAGCCTCGAGCAGTACTTC.

The rearrangement uses TRBV28 and TRBJ1-1, with a weak D call TRBD1 (6 bases). V was trimmed by 5 bases and J by 9 bases, leaving 16 bases between them. Germline V gene sequence: CDR1 MDHEN, CDR2 SYDVKM. The CDR3 is made up of 13 amino acids. The CDR3 nucleotides are TGTGCCAGCAGTCCTCTTGACAGGCCCCAAGCTTTCTTT. This encodes CASSPLDRPQAFF.